The present T cell receptor (beta chain) was sequenced within a study of T cells in Graves' hyperthyroidism and ophthalmopathy. Study results and limitations: Most expanded thyroid clonotypes above 0.001 also appeared in blood. Prediction of ophthalmopathy progression came a median about 6 months pre-onset. A model of 13 V-J features distinguished ophthalmopathy from stable hyperthyroidism.

Of note for this clonotype: Its specificity is not known.

Amplification yielded TCR beta CDR3 regions, with RNA transcripts as the source. A first-round RT-PCR of the TCR CDR3 used the HTBI primer set. TCRdb called the multiplex PCR reads again in MiXCR, with one record for every CDR3 protein. The data contain approximately 640,000 distinct CDR3 sequences, 45% of them seen just once; the ten biggest clones take up 7% to 7.5%. The junction had 3 bases not matched to a gene; V was cut back by 8 bases and J by 6 bases. CDR1 is SNHLY and CDR2 is FYNNEI in the germline V gene. The CDR3 is 13 amino acids. This rearrangement joins TRBV2 to TRBJ1-5; TRBD1 matches 11 bases. Specimen: peripheral blood or thyroid tissue (not recorded which). The sequence derives from an adult man with Graves' disease, either hyperthyroidism or ophthalmopathy (not recorded which). CDR3 in DNA: TGTGCCAGCGCGGACAGGGGGCGTCAGCCCCAGCATTTT. This sequence encodes CASADRGRQPQHF.